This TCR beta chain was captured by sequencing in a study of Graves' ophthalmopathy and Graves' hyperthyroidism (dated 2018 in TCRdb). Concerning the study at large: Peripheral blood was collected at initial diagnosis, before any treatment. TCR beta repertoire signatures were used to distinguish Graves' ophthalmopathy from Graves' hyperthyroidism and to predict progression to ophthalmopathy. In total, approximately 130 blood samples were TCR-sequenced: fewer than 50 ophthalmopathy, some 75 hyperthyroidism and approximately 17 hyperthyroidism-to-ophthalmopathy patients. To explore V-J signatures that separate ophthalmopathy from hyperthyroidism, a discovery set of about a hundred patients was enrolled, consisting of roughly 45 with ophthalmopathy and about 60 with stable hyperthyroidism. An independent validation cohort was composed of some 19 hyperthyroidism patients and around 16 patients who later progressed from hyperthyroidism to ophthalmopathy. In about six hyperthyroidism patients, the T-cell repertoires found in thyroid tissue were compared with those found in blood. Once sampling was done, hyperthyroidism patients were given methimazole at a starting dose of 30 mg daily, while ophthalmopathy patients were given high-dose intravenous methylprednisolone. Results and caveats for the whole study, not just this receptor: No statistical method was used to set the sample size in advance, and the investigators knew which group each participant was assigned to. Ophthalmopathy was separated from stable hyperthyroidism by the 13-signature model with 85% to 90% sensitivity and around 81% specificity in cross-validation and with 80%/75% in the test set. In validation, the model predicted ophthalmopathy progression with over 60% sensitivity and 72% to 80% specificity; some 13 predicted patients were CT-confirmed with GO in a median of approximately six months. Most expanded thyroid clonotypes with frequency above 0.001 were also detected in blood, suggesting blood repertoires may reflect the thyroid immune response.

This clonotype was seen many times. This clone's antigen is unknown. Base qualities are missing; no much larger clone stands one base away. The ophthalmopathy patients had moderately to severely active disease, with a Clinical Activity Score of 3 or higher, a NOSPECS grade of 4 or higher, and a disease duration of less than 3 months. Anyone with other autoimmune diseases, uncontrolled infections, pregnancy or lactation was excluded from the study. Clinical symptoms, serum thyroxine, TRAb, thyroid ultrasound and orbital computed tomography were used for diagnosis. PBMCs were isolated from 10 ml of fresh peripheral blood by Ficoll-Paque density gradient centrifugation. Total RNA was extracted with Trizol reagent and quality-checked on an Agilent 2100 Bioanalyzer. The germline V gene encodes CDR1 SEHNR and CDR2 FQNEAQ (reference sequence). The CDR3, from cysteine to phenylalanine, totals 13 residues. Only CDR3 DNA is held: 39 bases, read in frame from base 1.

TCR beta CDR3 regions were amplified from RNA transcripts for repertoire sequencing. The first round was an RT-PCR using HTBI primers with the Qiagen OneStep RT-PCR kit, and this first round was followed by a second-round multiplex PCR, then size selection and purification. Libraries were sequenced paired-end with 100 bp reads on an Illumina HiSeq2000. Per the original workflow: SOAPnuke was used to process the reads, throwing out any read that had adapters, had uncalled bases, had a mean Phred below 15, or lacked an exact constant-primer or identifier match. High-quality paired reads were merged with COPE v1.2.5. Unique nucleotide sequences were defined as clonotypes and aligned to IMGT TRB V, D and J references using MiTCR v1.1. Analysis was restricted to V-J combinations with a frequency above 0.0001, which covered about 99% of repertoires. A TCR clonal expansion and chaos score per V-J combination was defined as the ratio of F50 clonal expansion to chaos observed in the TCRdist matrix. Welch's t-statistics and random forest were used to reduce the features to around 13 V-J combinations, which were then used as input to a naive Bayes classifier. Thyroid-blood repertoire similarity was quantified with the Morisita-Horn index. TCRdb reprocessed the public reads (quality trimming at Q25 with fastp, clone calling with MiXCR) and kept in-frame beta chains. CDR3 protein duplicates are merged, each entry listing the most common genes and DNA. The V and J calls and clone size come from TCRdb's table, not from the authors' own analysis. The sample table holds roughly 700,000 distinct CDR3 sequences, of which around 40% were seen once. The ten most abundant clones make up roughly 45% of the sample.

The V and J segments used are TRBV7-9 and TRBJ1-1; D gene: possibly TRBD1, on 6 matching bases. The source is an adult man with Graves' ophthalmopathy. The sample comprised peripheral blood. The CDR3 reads CASSQGMNTEAFF. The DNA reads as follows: TGTGCGAGCTCACAGGGAATGAACACTGAAGCTTTCTTT.